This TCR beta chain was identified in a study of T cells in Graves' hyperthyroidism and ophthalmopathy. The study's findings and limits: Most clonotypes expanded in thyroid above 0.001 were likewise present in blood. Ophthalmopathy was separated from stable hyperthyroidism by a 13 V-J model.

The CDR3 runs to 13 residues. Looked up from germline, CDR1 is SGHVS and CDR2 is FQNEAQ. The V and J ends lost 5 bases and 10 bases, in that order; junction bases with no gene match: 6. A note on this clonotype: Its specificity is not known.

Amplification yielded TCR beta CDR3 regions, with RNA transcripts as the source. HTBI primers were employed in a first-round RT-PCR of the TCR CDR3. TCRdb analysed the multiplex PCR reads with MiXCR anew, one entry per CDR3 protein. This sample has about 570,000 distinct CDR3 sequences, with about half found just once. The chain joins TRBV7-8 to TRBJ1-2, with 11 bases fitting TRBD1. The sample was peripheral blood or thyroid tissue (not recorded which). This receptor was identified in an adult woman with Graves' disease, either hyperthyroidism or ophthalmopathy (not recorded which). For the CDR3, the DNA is TGTGCCAGCAGCACGGGACAGGGGGGGATCTACACCTTC. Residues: CASSTGQGGIYTF.